The 27 T cell receptor beta chains listed next were all sequenced from one sample in a study of T cells in localized non-small cell lung cancer. Profiled with immunoSEQ multiplex PCR; TCRdb holds only in-frame clones, not every one. Of fewer than 25,000 clones in the sample, roughly 92% were seen once. The sequences come from peripheral blood, collected before any cancer treatment. The receptors stem from a woman aged 40-69 years with stage I lung adenocarcinoma.

The V gene is TRBV29-1, the J gene TRBJ2-2, with D perhaps TRBD1 (6 bases). The germline CDR1 and CDR2 sequences are SQVTM and ANQGSEA. With 2 bases removed from V and 7 bases from J, the gap between germline ends came to 17 bases. The CDR3 is made up of 15 amino acids. In DNA, the CDR3 is TGCAGCGTTGAAAGGGGGATGACTGCGGGCGGGGAGCTGTTTTTT. Encoded protein: CSVERGMTAGGELFF.

The V and J genes are TRBV7-2 and TRBJ2-3; D gene unclear. The V gene lost 5 bases and the J gene lost 2 bases, with 11 bases spanning the gap. This CDR3 is built from 14 residues. CDR1 SGHTA and CDR2 FQGNSA come from the germline V gene. This CDR3 reads CASSRVAYTDTQYF. CDR3 bases: TGTGCCAGCAGCCGGGTGGCTTACACAGATACGCAGTATTTT.

The genes are TRBV21-1 and TRBJ2-1; the table assigns TRBD2, which was not confirmed against the DNA. TRBV21-1 is given as a pseudogene. The CDR3 is 16 residues long. CDR3 residues: CASSSGTSGRGNEQFF. The CDR3 region has the DNA TGTGCCAGCAGCAGTGGGACTAGCGGGAGAGGGAATGAGCAGTTCTTC.

The genes are TRBV19 and TRBJ1-1; TRBD1 matches 9 bases. The germline gives CDR1 LNHDA, CDR2 SQIVND (reference sequence). Unmatched junction bases numbered 14, after V lost 7 bases and J lost 5 bases. There are 16 residues in the CDR3. The CDR3 nucleotides are TGTGCCAGTAACCAATCCCCCGGGACAGGGAGGACTGAAGCTTTCTTT. Translating gives CASNQSPGTGRTEAFF.

V usage is TRBV4-1 and J usage is TRBJ1-3; D remains unclear. CDR3 size: 16 residues. Looked up from germline, CDR1 is MGHRA and CDR2 is YSYEKL. Deletions cut 4 bases from V and 4 bases from J, with 17 bases between. In nucleotides, the CDR3 is TGCGCCAGCAGCCTTGGAGGCGGTCTATCCGGAAACACCATATATTTT. This gives the protein CASSLGGGLSGNTIYF.

In this sample, this clone turned up a few times. V is TRBV13 and J is TRBJ1-2; D is uncertain. V lost 2 bases to trimming and J lost 6 bases, with 4 bases between them. CDR1 is PRHDT and CDR2 is FYEKMQ in the germline V gene (reference sequence). The CDR3 spans 11 residues. CDR3 DNA sequence: TGTGCCAGCAGCTTACAGAATGGCTACACCTTC. Translated, it gives CASSLQNGYTF.

The J gene is TRBJ2-2, the V gene TRBV15; D is perhaps TRBD2 (7 bases). There are 18 residues in the CDR3. V was shortened by 0 bases and J by 6 bases, with 20 bases between the two germline ends. CDR1 is LNHNV, CDR2 YYDKDF, per germline (reference sequence). CDR3 protein: CATSRDPGWQGRAGELFF. The CDR3, as DNA: TGTGCCACCAGCAGAGATCCAGGGTGGCAGGGGAGGGCCGGGGAGCTGTTTTTT.

The gene calls are TRBV6-1 and TRBJ2-3; 7 bases match TRBD2. V trimming: 7 bases; J trimming: 5 bases; junction bases outside the gene matches: 12. The V gene's germline CDR1 is MNHNS and CDR2 SASEGT. This CDR3 is 15 amino acids long. The DNA for the CDR3 is TGTGCCAGCACCCCCTACGGGAGGCGGGGAGATACGCAGTATTTT. It codes for CASTPYGRRGDTQYF.

The J gene is TRBJ1-2, the V gene TRBV10-3; possible D gene TRBD1, 6 bases. The CDR3 covers 13 residues. Germline V gene sequence: CDR1 ENHRY, CDR2 SYGVKD. Between the trimmed V and J ends, which lost 4 bases and 2 bases, there was a span of 8 bases. The DNA of the CDR3 is TGTGCCATCAGTGGACAGGAGAACTATGGCTACACCTTC. Its protein product is CAISGQENYGYTF.

This clone occurred once. The rearrangement joins TRBV7-7 to TRBJ2-2, with D possibly TRBD1 on 5 matching bases. CDR3 size: 17 residues. Trimming removed 5 bases at V and 2 bases at J, with 18 bases between. Germline CDR1 is SSHAT and CDR2 is FNYEAQ (reference sequence). CDR3 sequence: CASSQEETAINTGELFF. CDR3 in DNA: TGTGCCAGCAGCCAAGAAGAGACAGCTATTAACACCGGGGAGCTGTTTTTT.

This clone was seen a few times. V and J are TRBV5-1 and TRBJ2-5; possible D gene TRBD2, 5 bases. Trimming pared 4 bases from V and 5 bases from J, leaving 12 bases between. The CDR3 extends over 13 amino acids. Germline V gene lookup returns CDR1 SGHRS and CDR2 YFSETQ. In DNA, the CDR3 is TGCGCCAGCAGCGCGGCGGGTTCGGAGACCCAGTACTTC. It codes for CASSAAGSETQYF.

The gene calls are TRBV28 and TRBJ1-2, with TRBD1 identical over 7 bases. V lost 3 bases to trimming and J lost 3 bases; unmatched junction nucleotides: 7. CDR1 and CDR2 from the germline V gene are MDHEN and SYDVKM. There are 15 residues in the CDR3. In DNA form, the CDR3 reads TGTGCCAGCAGTTTCCGACAGGGCAAATACTATGGCTACACCTTC. This gives the protein CASSFRQGKYYGYTF.

This chain connects TRBV27 to TRBJ2-2; D gene ambiguous. V was shortened by 5 bases and J by 4 bases, with 32 bases between the two germline ends. The CDR3 is 21 amino acids. From germline, CDR1 is MNHEY and CDR2 SMNVEV (reference sequence). CDR3 DNA: TGTGCCAGCAGTCCCACTAACCTCGATAGAAGGTGGCAGAGAAGCACCGGGGAGCTGTTTTTT. Amino acids: CASSPTNLDRRWQRSTGELFF.

V usage is TRBV6-6 and J usage is TRBJ2-3; D is ambiguous. This CDR3 has 13 residues. The germline V and J ends were trimmed by 9 bases and 0 bases, with 10 bases remaining between them. Germline CDR1 reads MNHNY; CDR2 reads SVGAGI (reference sequence). The CDR3 protein is CASVDGSTDTQYF. For the CDR3, the DNA is TGTGCCAGTGTCGACGGCAGCACAGATACGCAGTATTTT.

The rearrangement joins TRBV11-2 to TRBJ2-7; D gene unclear. The CDR3 runs 11 residues. V lost 1 base, J lost 5 bases, and 3 bases lay in between. Germline V lookup: CDR1 SGHAT, CDR2 FQNNGV. The CDR3 DNA reads as TGTGCCAGCAGCTTAGTAAACGAGCAGTACTTC. Protein product: CASSLVNEQYF.

This chain uses TRBV27 with TRBJ2-7, with D uncertain. The CDR3 spans 14 residues. Germline assignment: CDR1 MNHEY and CDR2 SMNVEV (reference sequence). Trimming took 8 bases from V and 3 from J, leaving 17 bases between them. CDR3 nucleotide sequence: TGTGCCAGCGCCTCTCTACGAGGCGGCTACGAGCAGTACTTC. The encoded protein is CASASLRGGYEQYF.

This clone appeared once. The V call is TRBV11-2, the J call TRBJ2-7; D may be TRBD2 (6 bases). V gave up 0 bases and J gave up 3 bases, with 21 bases separating them. Germline loops: CDR1 SGHAT, CDR2 FQNNGV. The CDR3 is made up of 18 amino acids. The CDR3 protein is CASSLDGPAGLFLYEQYF. The CDR3 DNA sequence: TGTGCCAGCAGCTTAGATGGCCCCGCGGGACTCTTCCTCTACGAGCAGTACTTC. Based on the CDR3 plus reference TRBV11-2 and TRBJ2-7, the full variable domain is EAGVAQSPRYKIIEKRQSVAFWCNPISGHATLYWYQQILGQGPKLLIQFQNNGVVDDSQLPKDRFSAERLKGVDSTLKIQPAKLEDSAVYLCASSLDGPAGLFLYEQYFGPGTRLTVT.

The chain couples TRBV18 to TRBJ2-7; TRBD2 agrees at 11 bases. The CDR3 has 15 amino acids. Germline V gene data show CDR1 as KGHSH and CDR2 as LQKENI. Trimming removed 3 bases from V and 3 bases from J; junction bases left unmatched: 4. DNA for the CDR3: TGTGCCAGCTCACCGCCGGGACTAGCGGTCTACGAGCAGTACTTC. It specifies CASSPPGLAVYEQYF.

The chain combines TRBV10-3 with TRBJ2-7; 8 bases match TRBD1. The V and J ends lost 4 bases and 3 bases, in that order; junction bases with no gene match: 14. CDR1 and CDR2 from the germline V gene are ENHRY and SYGVKD. This CDR3 is built from 17 residues. In DNA form, the CDR3 reads TGTGCCATCAGTGGGGGTGGACAGGGAAGGGTCTACTACGAGCAGTACTTC. Protein product: CAISGGGQGRVYYEQYF.

This clone appeared once. The chain carries TRBV19 and TRBJ2-3; D possibly corresponds to TRBD2 (7 bases). The germline CDR1 and CDR2 sequences are LNHDA and SQIVND (reference sequence). Trimming took off 8 bases at V and 2 bases at J, with 23 bases between the two ends. The length of the CDR3 is 17 residues. CDR3 in DNA: TGTGCCAGTCGAGGGGGGGGGATCGACAGGTCCACAGATACGCAGTATTTT. Residues: CASRGGGIDRSTDTQYF. The variable domain in full, completed from reference TRBV19 and TRBJ2-3, reads DGGITQSPKYLFRKEGQNVTLSCEQNLNHDAMYWYRQDPGQGLRLIYYSQIVNDFQKGDIAEGYSVSREKKESFPLTVTSAQKNPTAFYLCASRGGGIDRSTDTQYFGPGTRLTVL.

This chain links TRBV19 with TRBJ1-4, with 9 bases that match TRBD1. Trimming removed 5 bases from V and 7 bases from J; junction bases left unmatched: 8. From germline, CDR1 is LNHDA and CDR2 SQIVND (reference sequence). The CDR3 consists of 15 residues. CDR3 coding DNA: TGTGCCAGTAGTGATGGGACAGGGATTACTGAAAAACTGTTTTTT. It codes for CASSDGTGITEKLFF.

V is TRBV15 and J is TRBJ2-5; D call uncertain. The germline V gene encodes CDR1 LNHNV and CDR2 YYDKDF (reference sequence). The CDR3 extends over 13 amino acids. V was trimmed by 3 bases and J by 2 bases, leaving 7 bases between them. In DNA form, the CDR3 reads TGTGCCACCAGCAGGGAGTCGCAAGAGACCCAGTACTTC. Protein: CATSRESQETQYF.

V is TRBV5-1 and J is TRBJ1-5, with D uncertain. The CDR3 runs 17 residues. The V gene lost 1 base and the J gene lost 0 bases, with 14 bases spanning the gap. CDR1 SGHRS and CDR2 YFSETQ come from the germline V gene. The DNA of the CDR3 is TGCGCCAGCAGCTTGAGCCAGCCCGTTTATAGCAATCAGCCCCAGCATTTT. Encoded protein: CASSLSQPVYSNQPQHF.

The V call is TRBV7-2, the J call TRBJ2-3; D is unresolved. V dropped 1 base and J dropped 4 bases, with 3 bases sitting between them. Germline CDR1 is SGHTA and CDR2 is FQGNSA. There are 12 residues in the CDR3. The CDR3 sequence is CASSLGADTQYF. In DNA form, the CDR3 reads TGTGCCAGCAGCTTAGGCGCAGATACGCAGTATTTT.

This clone appeared a single time. The chain links TRBV6-5 to TRBJ2-7; D is unclear. Germline CDR1 is MNHEY and CDR2 is SVGAGI. This CDR3 is 12 amino acids long. Trimming left V 2 bases short and J 6 bases short, with 8 bases between. CDR3 nucleotides: TGTGCCAGCAGTTACGGAGCAGCCGAGCAGTACTTC. Encoded protein: CASSYGAAEQYF.

The chain combines TRBV11-2 with TRBJ2-5; 7 bases line up with TRBD2. This CDR3 comprises 15 residues. Losses at the gene ends were 5 bases for V and 0 bases for J; bases not matched to a gene: 6. Germline loops: CDR1 SGHAT, CDR2 FQNNGV. The CDR3 spells CASSGEGGDQETQYF. CDR3 DNA sequence: TGTGCCAGCAGCGGGGAGGGAGGGGACCAAGAGACCCAGTACTTC.

The V and J genes are TRBV5-1 and TRBJ2-1; 8 nucleotides agree with TRBD2. Germline CDR1 SGHRS, CDR2 YFSETQ. Trimming took 1 base from V and 6 from J; bases not matched to a gene: 6. This CDR3 has 15 residues. The CDR3 coding sequence is TGCGCCAGCAGCTTGAATAGCGGGACGGCCAATGAGCAGTTCTTC. It translates to CASSLNSGTANEQFF.